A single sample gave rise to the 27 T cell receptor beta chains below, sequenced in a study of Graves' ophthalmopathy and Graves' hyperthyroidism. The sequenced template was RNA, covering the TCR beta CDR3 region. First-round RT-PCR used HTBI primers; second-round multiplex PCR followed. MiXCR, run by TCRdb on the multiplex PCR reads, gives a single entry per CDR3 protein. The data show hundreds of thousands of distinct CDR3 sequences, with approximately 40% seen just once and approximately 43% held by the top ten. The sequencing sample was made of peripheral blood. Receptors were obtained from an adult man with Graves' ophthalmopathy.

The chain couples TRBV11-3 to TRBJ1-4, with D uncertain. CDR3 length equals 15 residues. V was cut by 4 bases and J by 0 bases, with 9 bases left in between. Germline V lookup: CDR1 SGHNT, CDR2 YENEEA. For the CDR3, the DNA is TGTGCCAGCAGCTGCCCCTGGGCAACTAATGAAAAACTGTTTTTT. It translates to CASSCPWATNEKLFF.

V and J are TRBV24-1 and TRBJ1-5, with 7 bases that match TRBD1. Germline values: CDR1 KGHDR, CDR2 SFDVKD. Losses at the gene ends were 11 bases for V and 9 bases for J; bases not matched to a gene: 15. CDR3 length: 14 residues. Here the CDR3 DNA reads TGTGCCAGCACCGGGACAGCCCTATCGGGGCCCCAGCATTTT. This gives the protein CASTGTALSGPQHF.

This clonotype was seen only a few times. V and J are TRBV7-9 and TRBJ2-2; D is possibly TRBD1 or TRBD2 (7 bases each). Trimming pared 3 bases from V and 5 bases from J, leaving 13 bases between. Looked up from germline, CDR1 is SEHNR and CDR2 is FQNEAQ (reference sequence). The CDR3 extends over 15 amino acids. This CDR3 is CASSLQGGVTGELFF. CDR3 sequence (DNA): TGTGCCAGCAGCTTGCAGGGGGGGGTGACCGGGGAGCTGTTTTTT.

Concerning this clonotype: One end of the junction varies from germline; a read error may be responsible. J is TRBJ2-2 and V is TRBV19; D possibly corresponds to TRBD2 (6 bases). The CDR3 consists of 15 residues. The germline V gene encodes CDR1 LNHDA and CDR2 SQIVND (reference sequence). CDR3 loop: CASSAGLTDTGELSW. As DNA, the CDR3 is TGTGCCAGTAGTGCAGGACTAACGGACACCGGGGAGCTGTCTTGG.

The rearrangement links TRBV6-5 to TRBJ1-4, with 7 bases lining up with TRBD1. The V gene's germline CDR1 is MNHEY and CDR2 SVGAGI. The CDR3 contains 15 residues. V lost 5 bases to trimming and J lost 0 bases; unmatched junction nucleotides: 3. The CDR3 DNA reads TGTGCCAGCAGTAAGACAGGGACAACTAATGAAAAACTGTTTTTT. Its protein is CASSKTGTTNEKLFF.

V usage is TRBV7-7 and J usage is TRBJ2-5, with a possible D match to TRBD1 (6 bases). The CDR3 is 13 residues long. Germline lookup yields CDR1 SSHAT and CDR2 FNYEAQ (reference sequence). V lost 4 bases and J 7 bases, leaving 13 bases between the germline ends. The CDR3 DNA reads TGTGCCAGCAGCTATGACAGGTTTCGGACCCAGTACTTC. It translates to CASSYDRFRTQYF.

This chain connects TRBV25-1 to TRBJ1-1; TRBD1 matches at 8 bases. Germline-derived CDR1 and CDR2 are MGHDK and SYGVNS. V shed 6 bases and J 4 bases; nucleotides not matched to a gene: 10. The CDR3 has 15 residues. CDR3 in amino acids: CASSPYGQGITEAFF. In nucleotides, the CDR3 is TGTGCCAGCAGCCCCTACGGACAGGGTATCACTGAAGCTTTCTTT.

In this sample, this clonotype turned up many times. The chain's CDR3 is CASSSGTVSETQYF. DNA of the CDR3: TGTGCCAGCAGCTCGGGGACGGTTTCAGAGACCCAGTACTTC. The rearrangement links TRBV7-9 to TRBJ2-5, with D tentatively TRBD1 or TRBD2 (5 bases each). The V end lost 4 bases, the J end lost 4 bases, and 13 bases lay between the germline ends. Germline loops: CDR1 SEHNR, CDR2 FQNEAQ (reference sequence). There are 14 residues in the CDR3.

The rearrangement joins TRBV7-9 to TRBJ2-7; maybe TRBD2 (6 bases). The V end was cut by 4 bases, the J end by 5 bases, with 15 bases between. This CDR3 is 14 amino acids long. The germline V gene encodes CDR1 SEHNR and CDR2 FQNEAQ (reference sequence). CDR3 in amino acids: CASSWGGAGHEQYF. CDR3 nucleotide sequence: TGTGCCAGCAGCTGGGGCGGGGCAGGCCACGAGCAGTACTTC.

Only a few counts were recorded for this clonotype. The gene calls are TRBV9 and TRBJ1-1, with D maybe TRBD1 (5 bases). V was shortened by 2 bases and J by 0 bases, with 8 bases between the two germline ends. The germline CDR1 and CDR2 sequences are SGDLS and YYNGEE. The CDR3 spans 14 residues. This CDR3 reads CASSVGDLNTEAFF. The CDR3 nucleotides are TGTGCCAGCAGCGTGGGGGACCTGAACACTGAAGCTTTCTTT.

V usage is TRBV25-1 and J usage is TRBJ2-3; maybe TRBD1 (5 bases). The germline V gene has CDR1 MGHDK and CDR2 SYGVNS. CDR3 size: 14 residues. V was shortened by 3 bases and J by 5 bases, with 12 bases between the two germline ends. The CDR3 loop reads CASSDVQGQDTQYF. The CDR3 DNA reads TGTGCCAGCAGTGATGTGCAGGGTCAAGATACGCAGTATTTT.

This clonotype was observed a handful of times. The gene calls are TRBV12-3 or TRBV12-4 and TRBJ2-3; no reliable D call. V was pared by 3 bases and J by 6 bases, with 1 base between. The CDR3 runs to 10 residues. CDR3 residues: CASSFDTQYF. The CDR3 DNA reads TGTGCCAGCAGTTTTGATACGCAGTATTTT.

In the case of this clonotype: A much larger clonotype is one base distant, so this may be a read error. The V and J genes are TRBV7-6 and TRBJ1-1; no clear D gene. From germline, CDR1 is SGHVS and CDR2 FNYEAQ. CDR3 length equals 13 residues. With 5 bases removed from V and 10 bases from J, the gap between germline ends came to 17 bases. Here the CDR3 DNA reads TGTGCCAGCAGCATCTTAGGGAGCGCTGTAGCTTTCTTT. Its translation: CASSILGSAVAFF. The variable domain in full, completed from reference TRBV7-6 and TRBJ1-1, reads GAGVSQSPRYKVTKRGQDVALRCDPISGHVSLYWYRQALGQGPEFLTYFNYEAQQDKSGLPNDRFSAERPEGSISTLTIQRTEQRDSAMYRCASSILGSAVAFFGQGTRLTVV.

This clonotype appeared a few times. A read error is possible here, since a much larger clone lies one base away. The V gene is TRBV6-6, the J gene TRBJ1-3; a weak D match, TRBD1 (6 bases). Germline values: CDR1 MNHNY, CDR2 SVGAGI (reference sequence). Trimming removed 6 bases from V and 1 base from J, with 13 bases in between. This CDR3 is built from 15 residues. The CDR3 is CASSRGQFSGNTIYF. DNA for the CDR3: TGTGCCAGCAGCAGAGGACAGTTTTCTGGAAACACCATATATTTT.

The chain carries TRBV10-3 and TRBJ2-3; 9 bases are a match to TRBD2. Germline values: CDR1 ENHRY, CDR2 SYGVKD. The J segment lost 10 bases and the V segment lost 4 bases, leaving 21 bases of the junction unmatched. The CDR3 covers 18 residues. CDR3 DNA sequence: TGTGCCATCAGTGCCAAAAGCGGTCTAGCGGGGTCCCAGTCGGCGCAGTATTTT. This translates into CAISAKSGLAGSQSAQYF.

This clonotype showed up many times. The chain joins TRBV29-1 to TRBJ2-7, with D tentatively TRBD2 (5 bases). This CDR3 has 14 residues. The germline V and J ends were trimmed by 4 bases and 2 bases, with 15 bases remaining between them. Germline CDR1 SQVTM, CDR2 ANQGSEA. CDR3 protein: CSVARRVKTYEQYF. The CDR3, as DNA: TGCAGCGTTGCGAGGCGGGTAAAGACCTACGAGCAGTACTTC.

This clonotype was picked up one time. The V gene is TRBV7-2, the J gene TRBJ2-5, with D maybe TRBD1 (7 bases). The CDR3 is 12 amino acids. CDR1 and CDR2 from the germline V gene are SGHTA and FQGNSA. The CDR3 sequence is CASGNRGETQYF. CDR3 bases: TGTGCTAGCGGAAACAGGGGTGAGACCCAGTACTTC.

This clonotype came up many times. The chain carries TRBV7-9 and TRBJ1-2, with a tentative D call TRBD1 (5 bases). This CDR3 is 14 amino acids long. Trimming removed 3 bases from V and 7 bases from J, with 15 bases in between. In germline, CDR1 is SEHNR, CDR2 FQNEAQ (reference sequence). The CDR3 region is CASSFPGLDLGYTF. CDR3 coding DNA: TGTGCCAGCAGCTTCCCAGGGTTGGATCTTGGCTACACCTTC. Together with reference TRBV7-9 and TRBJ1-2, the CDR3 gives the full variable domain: DTGVSQNPRHKITKRGQNVTFRCDPISEHNRLYWYRQTLGQGPEFLTYFQNEAQLEKSRLLSDRFSAERPKGSFSTLEIQRTEQGDSAMYLCASSFPGLDLGYTFGSGTRLTVV.

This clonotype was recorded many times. CDR3 nucleotides: TGTGCCAGCAGCTGGGACTACGGCAGGAACACTGAAGCTTTCTTT. This codes for CASSWDYGRNTEAFF. The chain employs TRBV11-2 and TRBJ1-1; the D gene is possibly TRBD1 (5 bases). CDR1 is SGHAT, CDR2 FQNNGV, per germline. V was clipped by 4 bases and J by 1 base, with 13 bases between them. The CDR3 loop spans 15 amino acids.

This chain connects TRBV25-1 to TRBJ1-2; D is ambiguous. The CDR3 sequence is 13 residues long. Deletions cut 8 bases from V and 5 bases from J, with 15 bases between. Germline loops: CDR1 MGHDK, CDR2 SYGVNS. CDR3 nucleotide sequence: TGTGCCAGCTTGGCCGGTGGTTCATATGGCTACACCTTC. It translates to CASLAGGSYGYTF.

The chain's CDR3 is CASSETGTRLQETQYF. In DNA, the CDR3 is TGCGCCAGCAGCGAGACCGGGACTAGGCTCCAAGAGACCCAGTACTTC. The chain links TRBV5-1 to TRBJ2-5; TRBD2 agrees at 8 bases. Per germline, CDR1 SGHRS and CDR2 YFSETQ. CDR3 length: 16 residues. V dropped 4 bases and J dropped 1; count of bases not matched to a gene: 9.

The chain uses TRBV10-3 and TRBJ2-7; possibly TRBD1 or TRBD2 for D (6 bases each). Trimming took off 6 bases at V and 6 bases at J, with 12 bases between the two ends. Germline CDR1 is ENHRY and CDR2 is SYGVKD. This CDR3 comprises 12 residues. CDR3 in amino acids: CAISMGGTEQYF. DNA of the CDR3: TGTGCCATCAGCATGGGGGGCACCGAGCAGTACTTC.

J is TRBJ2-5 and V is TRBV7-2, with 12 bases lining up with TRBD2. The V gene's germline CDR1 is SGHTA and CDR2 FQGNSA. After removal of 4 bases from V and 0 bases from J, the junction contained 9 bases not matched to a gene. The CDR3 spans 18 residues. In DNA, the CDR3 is TGTGCCAGCAGCTCTCCGGGACTAGCGGGCTGGTACCAAGAGACCCAGTACTTC. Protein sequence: CASSSPGLAGWYQETQYF. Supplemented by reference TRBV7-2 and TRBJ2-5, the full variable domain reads GAGVSQSPSNKVTEKGKDVELRCDPISGHTALYWYRQSLGQGLEFLIYFQGNSAPDKSGLPSDRFSAERTGGSVSTLTIQRTQQEDSAVYLCASSSPGLAGWYQETQYFGPGTRLLVL.

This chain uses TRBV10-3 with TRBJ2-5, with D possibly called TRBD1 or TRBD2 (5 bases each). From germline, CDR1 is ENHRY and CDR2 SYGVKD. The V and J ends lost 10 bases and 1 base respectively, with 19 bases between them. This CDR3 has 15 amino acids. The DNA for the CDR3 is TGTGCCAGCCAGGCAGGGACCACTCTCCAAGAGACCCAGTACTTC. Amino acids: CASQAGTTLQETQYF.

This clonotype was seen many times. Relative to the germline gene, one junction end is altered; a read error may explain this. The CDR3 loop reads CASSISQGHQPQHF. The CDR3 DNA reads TGTGCCAGCAGTATCTCCCAGGGACACCAGCCCCAGCATTTT. This sequence joins TRBV24-1 and TRBJ1-5, with D possibly TRBD1 on 6 matching bases. CDR3 length: 14 residues. Germline CDR1 KGHDR, CDR2 SFDVKD.

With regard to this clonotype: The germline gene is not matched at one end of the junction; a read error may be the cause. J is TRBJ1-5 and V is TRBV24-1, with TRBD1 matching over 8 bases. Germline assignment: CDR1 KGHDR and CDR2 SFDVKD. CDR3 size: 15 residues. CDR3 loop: CASSYGAGGLQPQHF. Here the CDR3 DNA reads TGTGCCAGCAGTTACGGGGCAGGGGGCCTTCAGCCCCAGCATTTT.

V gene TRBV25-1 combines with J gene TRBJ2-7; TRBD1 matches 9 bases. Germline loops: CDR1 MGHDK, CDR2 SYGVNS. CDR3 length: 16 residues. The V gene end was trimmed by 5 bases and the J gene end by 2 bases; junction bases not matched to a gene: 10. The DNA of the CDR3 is TGTGCCAGCAGTTACTATTCGGGACAGGGAACCTACGAGCAGTACTTC. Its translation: CASSYYSGQGTYEQYF.